The 18 T cell receptor beta chains presented below share a single source sample, sequenced in a study of blood T cell repertoires in COVID-19. Assay used: immunoSEQ multiplex PCR; TCRdb lists only in-frame clones, some missing. The sample records about 140,000 clones, about 80% being singletons. Sequencing was carried out using PBMCs or T cells enriched from blood (not recorded which). These receptor sequences come from a woman between 50 and 59 years old who had recovered from COVID-19.

The genes are TRBV28 and TRBJ2-4, with 13 bases lining up with TRBD2. Germline CDR1 reads MDHEN; CDR2 reads SYDVKM. The length of the CDR3 is 20 residues. Trimming removed 3 bases from V and 0 bases from J; junction bases left unmatched: 11. CDR3 nucleotides: TGTGCCAGCAGTTTCCCATCCGGGACTAGCGGGAATCTAGCCAAAAACATTCAGTACTTC. It is translated as CASSFPSGTSGNLAKNIQYF. The full variable domain, with the rest looked up from reference TRBV28 and TRBJ2-4, is DVKVTQSSRYLVKRTGEKVFLECVQDMDHENMFWYRQDPGLGLRLIYFSYDVKMKEKGDIPEGYSVSREKKERFSLILESASTNQTSMYLCASSFPSGTSGNLAKNIQYFGAGTRLSVL.

This chain joins TRBV28 and TRBJ2-1; D is ambiguous. Germline CDR1 reads MDHEN; CDR2 reads SYDVKM. V was trimmed by 5 bases and J by 0 bases, leaving 8 bases between them. CDR3 length: 14 residues. CDR3 DNA sequence: TGTGCCAGCAGTCCACTCCTCTCCTACAATGAGCAGTTCTTC. It is translated as CASSPLLSYNEQFF.

The chain has TRBV29-1 and TRBJ1-2, with 8 bases aligning to TRBD1. The length of the CDR3 is 12 residues. J was trimmed by 8 bases and V by 6 bases; bases with no gene match: 8. Germline lookup yields CDR1 SQVTM and CDR2 ANQGSEA. CDR3 residues: CSVPQGAQGYTF. DNA of the CDR3: TGCAGCGTCCCCCAGGGGGCGCAAGGCTACACCTTC. Together with reference TRBV29-1 and TRBJ1-2, the CDR3 gives the full variable domain: SAVISQKPSRDICQRGTSLTIQCQVDSQVTMMFWYRQQPGQSLTLIATANQGSEATYESGFVIDKFPISRPNLTFSTLTVSNMSPEDSSIYLCSVPQGAQGYTFGSGTRLTVV.

The chain couples TRBV19 to TRBJ1-5, with 8 bases that match TRBD1. Trimming took 5 bases from V and 3 from J; bases not matched to a gene: 6. The length of the CDR3 is 15 residues. Germline lookup yields CDR1 LNHDA and CDR2 SQIVND (reference sequence). This CDR3 reads CASSARQGNNQPQHF. The CDR3 DNA reads TGTGCCAGTAGTGCCCGACAGGGGAACAATCAGCCCCAGCATTTT.

The table lists this clone with a few counts. The gene calls are TRBV29-1 and TRBJ2-7, with 8 bases that match TRBD1. Per the germline V gene, CDR1 is SQVTM and CDR2 is ANQGSEA. This CDR3 spans 14 amino acids. Trimming cost V 4 bases and J 2 bases; bases outside gene matches: 7. CDR3 DNA: TGCAGCGTTGTACCCGGACAGGGAACCTACGAGCAGTACTTC. Encoded protein: CSVVPGQGTYEQYF.

For the CDR3, the DNA is TGCGCCAGCAGCCAATTCCAGGGAAAGAACACTGAAGCTTTCTTT. It yields the protein CASSQFQGKNTEAFF. V gene TRBV4-1 combines with J gene TRBJ1-1; tentative D call: TRBD1 (5 bases). Trimming took off 2 bases at V and 1 base at J, with 11 bases between the two ends. CDR3 length: 15 residues. The germline V gene has CDR1 MGHRA and CDR2 YSYEKL.

J is TRBJ1-6 and V is TRBV3-1 (or the pseudogene TRBV3-2), with D perhaps matching TRBD1 (5 bases). This CDR3 comprises 19 residues. Germline V gives CDR1 LGHDT, CDR2 YNNKEL (reference sequence). V lost 0 bases and J 0 bases, leaving 15 bases between the germline ends. DNA of the CDR3: TGTGCCAGCAGCCAAGATAGGGGCCAGTCGAGCTCCTATAATTCACCCCTCCACTTT. It translates to CASSQDRGQSSSYNSPLHF.

This sequence joins TRBV4-1 and TRBJ2-3; 10 bases fit TRBD2. The V segment lost 2 bases and the J segment 6 bases; nucleotides outside the gene matches: 8. The CDR3 covers 16 residues. Germline V lookup: CDR1 MGHRA, CDR2 YSYEKL. The CDR3: CASSQQSGRAGDTQYF. CDR3 coding DNA: TGCGCCAGCAGCCAACAAAGCGGGAGGGCCGGGGATACGCAGTATTTT.

The chain has TRBV5-6 and TRBJ2-1; TRBD1 agrees at 9 bases. The CDR3 extends over 14 amino acids. After removal of 5 bases from V and 4 bases from J, the junction contained 4 bases not matched to a gene. The V gene's germline CDR1 is SGHDT and CDR2 YYEEEE. This chain's CDR3 is CASRHGQGYNEQFF. In DNA, the CDR3 is TGTGCCAGCAGACACGGACAGGGGTACAATGAGCAGTTCTTC.

The gene calls are TRBV9 and TRBJ1-1; D perhaps matches TRBD1 (5 bases). The CDR3 runs 14 residues. V lost 0 bases, J lost 5 bases, and 11 bases lay in between. Germline V CDR1 and CDR2: SGDLS, YYNGEE. The CDR3 nucleotides are TGTGCCAGCAGCGTAGATTCTCAGGGAACTGAAGCTTTCTTT. This codes for CASSVDSQGTEAFF.

The genes are TRBV11-2 and TRBJ1-2, with TRBD1 matching over 7 bases. With V trimmed by 7 bases and J by 1 base, 9 bases remained unmatched. CDR1 and CDR2 from the germline V gene are SGHAT and FQNNGV. The CDR3 extends over 15 amino acids. The CDR3 DNA sequence: TGTGCCAGCACCCTCGGACAGGCCTTTAACTATGGCTACACCTTC. Amino acid sequence: CASTLGQAFNYGYTF.

This clone was counted a single time. CDR3 coding DNA: TGTGCCAGCAGCGTAGCTGGGACACCGAGCTCTGGAAACACCATATATTTT. Amino acids: CASSVAGTPSSGNTIYF. The rearrangement uses TRBV9 and TRBJ1-3; tentative D call: TRBD1 (6 bases). Germline V gene data show CDR1 as SGDLS and CDR2 as YYNGEE. Trimming took 0 bases from V and 0 from J, leaving 13 bases between them. The CDR3 runs to 17 residues.

V and J are TRBV10-2 and TRBJ2-5; 10 bases are a match to TRBD2. Germline V gene data show CDR1 as WSHSY and CDR2 as SAAADI. V was pared by 4 bases and J by 7 bases, with 6 bases of the junction left unmatched. This CDR3 spans 14 amino acids. The CDR3 bases are TGCGCCAGCAGTGTGAGGACTAGCGGTGGGACCCAGTACTTC. Residues: CASSVRTSGGTQYF.

The chain has TRBV5-8 and TRBJ2-7, with 9 nucleotides matching TRBD1. The CDR3 extends over 14 amino acids. CDR1 SGHTS and CDR2 YDEGEE come from the germline V gene. The trim removed 3 bases at V and 5 bases at J, leaving 6 bases unmatched. The CDR3 DNA reads as TGTGCCAGCAGCTCGGGACAGGGCTGGGACGAGCAGTACTTC. Translating it yields CASSSGQGWDEQYF.

The chain couples TRBV7-2 to TRBJ2-3, with TRBD2 matching 8 bases. With 5 bases clipped from V and 2 bases from J, the junction kept 12 bases outside the gene matches. The CDR3 totals 17 residues. Germline CDR1 is SGHTA and CDR2 is FQGNSA. This CDR3 is CASSPGSGGAYTDTQYF. The CDR3 DNA sequence: TGTGCCAGCAGCCCAGGGAGCGGGGGAGCATACACAGATACGCAGTATTTT.

V is TRBV6-2 or TRBV6-3 and J is TRBJ2-3, with a possible D match to TRBD2 (5 bases). This CDR3 has 14 amino acids. Trimming pared 0 bases from V and 4 bases from J, leaving 8 bases between. CDR1 and CDR2 (germline): MNHEY, SVGEGT. CDR3 bases: TGTGCCAGCAGTTACTCGAACGGGGCAGATACGCAGTATTTT. It encodes CASSYSNGADTQYF.

The chain employs TRBV29-1 and TRBJ1-2, with TRBD1 matching over 7 bases. The length of the CDR3 is 11 residues. The germline gives CDR1 SQVTM, CDR2 ANQGSEA. Trimming at V came to 7 bases and at J to 8 bases, leaving 7 bases not matched to a gene. CDR3 protein: CSGETGRGYTF. DNA for the CDR3: TGCAGCGGCGAGACAGGGCGCGGCTACACCTTC.

J is TRBJ1-4 and V is TRBV18; D is ambiguous. CDR3 length equals 13 residues. The ends were cut back, 2 bases at V and 8 bases at J, with 9 bases in the middle. CDR1 and CDR2 from the germline V gene are KGHSH and LQKENI. The DNA of the CDR3 is TGTGCCAGCTCACCATTTCCGGAGGAAAAACTGTTTTTT. Translating it yields CASSPFPEEKLFF.